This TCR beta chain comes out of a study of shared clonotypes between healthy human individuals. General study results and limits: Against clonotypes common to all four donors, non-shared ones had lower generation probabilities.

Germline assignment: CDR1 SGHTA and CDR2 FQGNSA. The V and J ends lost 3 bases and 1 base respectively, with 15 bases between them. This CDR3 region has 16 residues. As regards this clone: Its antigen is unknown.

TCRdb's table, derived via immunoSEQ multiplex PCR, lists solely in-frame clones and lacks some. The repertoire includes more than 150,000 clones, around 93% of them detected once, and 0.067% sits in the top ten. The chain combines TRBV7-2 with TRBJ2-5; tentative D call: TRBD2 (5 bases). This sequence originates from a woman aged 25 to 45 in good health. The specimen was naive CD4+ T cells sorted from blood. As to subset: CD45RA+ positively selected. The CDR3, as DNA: TGTGCCAGCAGCTTTGGTTCGGGGAGCAGCCAAGAGACCCAGTACTTC. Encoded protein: CASSFGSGSSQETQYF.